A single T cell receptor (beta chain) is shown here with its context. This sample is drawn from a study of blood T cell repertoires in COVID-19. V lost 2 bases and J lost 3, with 8 bases in between. Germline V lookup: CDR1 SEHNR, CDR2 FQNEAQ (reference sequence). The CDR3 totals 13 residues. Here immunoSEQ multiplex PCR was the method, and the copy in TCRdb shows in-frame clones only, minus some. The data show about 51,000 clones, with 86% seen just once and about 4.2% held by the top ten. Sample: peripheral blood. V gene TRBV7-9 combines with J gene TRBJ2-7; weak D call: TRBD2 (5 bases). The clonotype comes from a man older than 75 with active COVID-19. As DNA, the CDR3 is TGTGCCAGCAGCTTACGGACTGACTACGAGCAGTACTTC. Encoded protein: CASSLRTDYEQYF. Complete variable domain (other parts from reference TRBV7-9 and TRBJ2-7): DTGVSQNPRHKITKRGQNVTFRCDPISEHNRLYWYRQTLGQGPEFLTYFQNEAQLEKSRLLSDRFSAERPKGSFSTLEIQRTEQGDSAMYLCASSLRTDYEQYFGPGTRLTVT.